These 4 T cell receptor beta chains were sequenced from one sample in a study of blood T cell repertoires in COVID-19. The repertoire was sequenced with immunoSEQ multiplex PCR; TCRdb's copy has only in-frame clones and lacks some. The sample lists around 100,000 clones; around nine tenths were seen once. Material for sequencing was peripheral blood. The source is a woman older than 75 in a cohort sampled during active COVID-19.

The J gene is TRBJ1-5, the V gene TRBV5-6; 7 nucleotides line up with TRBD1. The CDR3 extends over 14 amino acids. Germline V gene data show CDR1 as SGHDT and CDR2 as YYEEEE. V shed 4 bases, J shed 1 base, and the junction held 2 bases outside the gene matches. The CDR3 DNA follows: TGTGCCAGCAGCGGGACAGTAAGCAATCAGCCCCAGCATTTT. The encoded protein is CASSGTVSNQPQHF.

The chain uses TRBV30 and TRBJ2-3; 10 nucleotides align to TRBD2. Trimming cost V 2 bases and J 6 bases; bases outside gene matches: 8. The germline V gene encodes CDR1 GTSNPN and CDR2 SVGIG (reference sequence). The CDR3 spans 15 residues. The CDR3 nucleotides read TGTGCCTGGAGTAAGAGCGGGGGGGGGTTTGATACGCAGTATTTT. It is translated as CAWSKSGGGFDTQYF.

The chain employs TRBV9 and TRBJ2-7, with 8 positions matching TRBD1. Trimming removed 4 bases from V and 2 bases from J; junction bases left unmatched: 8. The CDR3 runs to 15 residues. Germline loops: CDR1 SGDLS, CDR2 YYNGEE. The CDR3 DNA follows: TGTGCCAGCAGCTCAGGAGGACAGGGCGCCTACGAGCAGTACTTC. This encodes CASSSGGQGAYEQYF.

This clone was observed a few times. The chain recombines TRBV6-5 with TRBJ2-1; TRBD2 is a possible D gene (6 bases). The CDR3 loop spans 15 amino acids. Per germline, CDR1 MNHEY and CDR2 SVGAGI. V was pared by 6 bases and J by 2 bases, with 14 bases between. CDR3 nucleotide sequence: TGTGCCAGCAGCGCCGACTGGGGGGCCTACAATGAGCAGTTCTTC. Translating gives CASSADWGAYNEQFF.